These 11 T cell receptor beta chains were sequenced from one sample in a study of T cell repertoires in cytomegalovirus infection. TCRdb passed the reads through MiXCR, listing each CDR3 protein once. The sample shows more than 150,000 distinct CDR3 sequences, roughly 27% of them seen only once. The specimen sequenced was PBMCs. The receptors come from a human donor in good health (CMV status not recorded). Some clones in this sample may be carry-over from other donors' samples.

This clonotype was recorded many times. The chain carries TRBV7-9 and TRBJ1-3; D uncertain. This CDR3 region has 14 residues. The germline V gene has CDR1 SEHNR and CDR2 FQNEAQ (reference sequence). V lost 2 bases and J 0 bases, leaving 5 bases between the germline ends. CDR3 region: CASSLSTSGNTIYF. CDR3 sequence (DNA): TGTGCCAGCAGCTTATCCACCTCTGGAAACACCATATATTTT.

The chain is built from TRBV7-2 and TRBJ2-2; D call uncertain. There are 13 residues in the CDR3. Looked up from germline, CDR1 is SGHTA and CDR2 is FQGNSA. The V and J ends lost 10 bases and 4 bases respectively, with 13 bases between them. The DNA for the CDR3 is TGTGCCATCACGTCTTTATCCACCGGGGAGCTGTTTTTT. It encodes CAITSLSTGELFF.

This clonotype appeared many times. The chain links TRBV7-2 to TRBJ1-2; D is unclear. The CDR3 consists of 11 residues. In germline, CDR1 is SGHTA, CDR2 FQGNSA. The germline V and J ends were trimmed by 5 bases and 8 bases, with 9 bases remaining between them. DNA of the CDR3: TGTGCCAGCAGCCCAACATCGGGCTACACCTTC. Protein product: CASSPTSGYTF.

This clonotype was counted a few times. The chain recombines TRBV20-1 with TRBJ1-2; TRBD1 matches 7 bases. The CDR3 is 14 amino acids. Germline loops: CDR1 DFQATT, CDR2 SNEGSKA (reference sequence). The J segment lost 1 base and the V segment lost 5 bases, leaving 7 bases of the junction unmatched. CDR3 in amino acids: CSALRDSNNYGYTF. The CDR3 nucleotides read TGCAGTGCTCTCCGGGACAGCAATAACTATGGCTACACCTTC.

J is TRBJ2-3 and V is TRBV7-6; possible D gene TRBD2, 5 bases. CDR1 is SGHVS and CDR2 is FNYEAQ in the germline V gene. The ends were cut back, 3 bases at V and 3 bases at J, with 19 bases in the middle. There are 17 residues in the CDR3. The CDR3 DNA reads TGTGCCAGCAGCTTGAAGGCCGGCGGAGGAAAAACAGATACGCAGTATTTT. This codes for CASSLKAGGGKTDTQYF.

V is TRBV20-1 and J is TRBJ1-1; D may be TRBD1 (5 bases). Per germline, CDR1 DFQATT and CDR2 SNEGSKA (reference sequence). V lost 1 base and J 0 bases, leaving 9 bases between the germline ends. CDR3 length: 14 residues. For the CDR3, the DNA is TGCAGTGCTAGAGCGGGACCTGTGAACACTGAAGCTTTCTTT. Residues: CSARAGPVNTEAFF.

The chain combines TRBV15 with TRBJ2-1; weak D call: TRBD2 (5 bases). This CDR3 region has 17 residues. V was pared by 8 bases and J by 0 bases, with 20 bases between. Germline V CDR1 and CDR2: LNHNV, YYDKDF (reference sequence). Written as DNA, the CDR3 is TGTGCCACCCGGAGGAGACCCGCGCTCGGCTCCTACAATGAGCAGTTCTTC. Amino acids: CATRRRPALGSYNEQFF.

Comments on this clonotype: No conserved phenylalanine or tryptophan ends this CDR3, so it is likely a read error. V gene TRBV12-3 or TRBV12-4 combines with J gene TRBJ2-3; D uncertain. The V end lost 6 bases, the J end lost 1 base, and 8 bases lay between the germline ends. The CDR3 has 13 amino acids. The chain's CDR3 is CASSTARTDTQYY. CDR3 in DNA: TGTGCCAGCAGCACAGCCCGCACAGATACGCAGTATTAT.

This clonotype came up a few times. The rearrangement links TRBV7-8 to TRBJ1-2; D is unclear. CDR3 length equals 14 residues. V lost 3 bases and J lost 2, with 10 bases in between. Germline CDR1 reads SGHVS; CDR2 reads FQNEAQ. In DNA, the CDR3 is TGTGCCAGCAGCTTTTCCAGCCAGAACTATGGCTACACCTTC. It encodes CASSFSSQNYGYTF.

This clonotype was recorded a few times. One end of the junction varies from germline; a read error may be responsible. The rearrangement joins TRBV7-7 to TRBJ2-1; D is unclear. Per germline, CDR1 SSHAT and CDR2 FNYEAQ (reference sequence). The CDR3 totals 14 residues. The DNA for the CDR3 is TGTGCTAGCAGCTTACCGGGTGATGAGGATGAGCAGTTCTTC. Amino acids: CASSLPGDEDEQFF.

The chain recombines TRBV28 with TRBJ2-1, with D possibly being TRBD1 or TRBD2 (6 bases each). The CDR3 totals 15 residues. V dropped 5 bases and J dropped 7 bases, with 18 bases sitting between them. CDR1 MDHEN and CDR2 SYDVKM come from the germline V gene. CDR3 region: CASSMEDGGLNEQFF. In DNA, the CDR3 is TGTGCCAGCAGTATGGAGGACGGGGGCCTTAATGAGCAGTTCTTC.